A single sample is the source of the 5 T cell receptor beta chains below, sequenced in a study of T cell changes during pregnancy in multiple sclerosis (dated by TCRdb to about 2019). The library was made by the immunoSEQ multiplex PCR assay. Imported from immuneACCESS, the table was reduced by TCRdb to in-frame sequences with V and J called. These copies leave out some clones; in studies compared against another copy, an unresolved V gene accounts for under half, and the cause of the remainder is not known. The sample data list about 61,000 clones, and approximately 90% of these were observed just once. The top ten clones comprise roughly 0.89% of the sample. The starting material was peripheral blood, obtained in the first trimester of pregnancy. These receptors were collected from a female donor in good health, enrolled as a control in a pregnancy study.

The chain joins TRBV7-9 to TRBJ1-2; no clear D gene. Per germline, CDR1 SEHNR and CDR2 FQNEAQ (reference sequence). The CDR3 has 12 residues. Trimming stripped 3 bases from V and 7 bases from J, with 9 bases between. The CDR3 DNA reads as TGTGCCAGCAGCTTGTCCAACAGTGGCTACACCTTC. It yields the protein CASSLSNSGYTF.

The chain couples TRBV7-9 to TRBJ2-4; 8 positions agree with TRBD1. The ends lost 1 base at V and 7 bases at J; junction bases unmatched: 3. CDR1 and CDR2 (germline): SEHNR, FQNEAQ (reference sequence). CDR3 length equals 14 residues. The CDR3 protein is CASSLGQGSNIQYF. CDR3 DNA sequence: TGTGCCAGCAGCTTAGGACAGGGGTCCAACATTCAGTACTTC.

This clone was seen a single time. The chain carries TRBV5-5 and TRBJ2-5; D unclear. CDR3 size: 13 residues. In germline, CDR1 is SGHKS, CDR2 YYEKEE (reference sequence). Trimming took 4 bases from V and 5 from J, leaving 12 bases between them. The DNA for the CDR3 is TGTGCCAGCAGCCCCTACCCCTCGGAGACCCAGTACTTC. It codes for CASSPYPSETQYF.

V and J are TRBV7-9 and TRBJ1-4, with TRBD1 as a possible D gene (5 bases). Germline-derived CDR1 and CDR2 are SEHNR and FQNEAQ (reference sequence). The V end was cut by 5 bases, the J end by 2 bases, with 12 bases between. The CDR3 consists of 15 residues. CDR3 protein: CASSHRGSTNEKLFF. The CDR3 nucleotides are TGTGCCAGCAGCCATCGGGGGTCGACTAATGAAAAACTGTTTTTT.

The V and J genes are TRBV18 and TRBJ1-2; D call uncertain. V gave up 0 bases and J gave up 5 bases, with 7 bases separating them. This CDR3 contains 13 residues. The germline V gene encodes CDR1 KGHSH and CDR2 LQKENI. CDR3 bases: TGTGCCAGCTCACCACCGGCAGTTTATGGCTACACCTTC. Translating gives CASSPPAVYGYTF.